The T cell receptor (beta chain) described here comes from a study of T-cell memory formation after mild COVID-19. About the research overall: Clustering of TCRs was largely donor specific. Study-level points and caveats: CD4/CD8 balance held among clones contracting day 15 to 85, and later expanders leaned CD4+.

In this sample, this clonotype turned up a few times. The antigen remains undetermined. CDR3 length: 15 amino acids. CDR1 and CDR2 from the germline V gene are MGHRA and YSYEKL. V lost 1 base and J 5 bases, leaving 14 bases between the germline ends. With constant-segment primers, 5'RACE yielded cDNA libraries of TCR alpha and TCR beta that carried sample barcodes and UMIs. MiXCR, applied by TCRdb to the 5' RACE reads, yields one record per CDR3 protein. The sample has about 150,000 distinct CDR3 sequences; 25% are singletons. J is TRBJ2-5 and V is TRBV4-1; perhaps TRBD1 as D (5 bases). The sequenced material came from PBMCs or a T cell subset sorted from them (not recorded which). This receptor was obtained from an adult woman who had mild COVID-19 (a few samples of this study predate the infection). Cell type and time point are not known. CDR3 nucleotides: TGCGCCAGCAGCCAAGCCCCAGGGTCGACGGAGACCCAGTACTTC. Its protein product is CASSQAPGSTETQYF.